The 5 T cell receptor beta chains below come from one sample, sequenced in a study of T cells expressing NK-cell markers. TCRdb re-called the 5' RACE reads and shows each CDR3 protein once, DNA omitted. The sample has fewer than 400,000 distinct CDR3 sequences. The sequencing sample was made of blood T cells: a sorted CD56 or NKG2C T cell subset, CD4+ or CD8+ T cells, or bulk PBMC T cells (not recorded which). These receptors were collected from a woman between 50 and 59 years old in good health.

The chain carries TRBV7-2 and TRBJ2-5. CDR3 length: 12 amino acids. In germline, CDR1 is SGHTA, CDR2 FQGNSA. CDR3 sequence: CASSQITETQYF. The variable domain in full, completed from reference TRBV7-2 and TRBJ2-5, reads GAGVSQSPSNKVTEKGKDVELRCDPISGHTALYWYRQSLGQGLEFLIYFQGNSAPDKSGLPSDRFSAERTGGSVSTLTIQRTQQEDSAVYLCASSQITETQYFGPGTRLLVL.

V and J are TRBV29-1 and TRBJ2-3; TCRdb names TRBD1, which stays unverified in the absence of DNA. This CDR3 is built from 16 residues. The germline V gene encodes CDR1 SQVTM and CDR2 ANQGSEA. CDR3 sequence: CSVDARRGGGTDTQYF.

The chain joins TRBV4-1 to TRBJ1-1; no DNA is available, so the TRBD1 call from TCRdb remains unchecked. Looked up from germline, CDR1 is MGHRA and CDR2 is YSYEKL. The CDR3 contains 14 residues. CDR3 in amino acids: CASSWAQGTVGAFF.

The V gene is TRBV3-1, the J gene TRBJ1-2; TCRdb calls TRBD1, which cannot be checked without DNA. The CDR3 covers 15 residues. Germline CDR1 is LGHDT and CDR2 is YNNKEL (reference sequence). The chain's CDR3 is CASSKAGTVIYGYTF.

V is TRBV5-6 and J is TRBJ2-1; absent DNA, TCRdb's TRBD1 call cannot be checked. This CDR3 contains 11 residues. The germline gives CDR1 SGHDT, CDR2 YYEEEE. The CDR3 reads CASRGGYEQFF.